These T cell receptor beta chains were read from a single sample in a study of CXCR3-negative and CXCR3-positive naive CD8 T cells. TCRdb reworked the 5' RACE reads into one entry per CDR3 protein, no DNA. The sample includes around 60,000 distinct CDR3 sequences. The sequencing sample was made of naive CXCR3+ CD8+ T cells from blood. These receptor sequences come from a human donor in good health. Some clones in this sample may be carry-over from other donors' samples. Each CDR3 is given with its conserved first and last residue.

v_call	j_call	cdr3_aa
TRBV12-3/TRBV12-4	TRBJ2-1	CASNAGLGRGHEQFF
TRBV29-1	TRBJ2-5	CSVEERRRQGAGETQYF
TRBV11-2	TRBJ2-7	CASSQGGVFYEQYF
TRBV5-1	TRBJ1-6	CASREDRHYNSPLHF
TRBV9	TRBJ1-2	CASSGNRGGYTF
TRBV12-3/TRBV12-4	TRBJ2-1	CASSFYWGPGQHYNEQFF
TRBV15	TRBJ2-1	CAASPVISYNEQFF
TRBV7-9	TRBJ1-1	CASSHLGTEGNSEAFF
TRBV6-5	TRBJ2-2	CASSYSGTGELFF
TRBV9	TRBJ2-7	CASSAWRESYEQYF
TRBV4-1	TRBJ2-7	CASSQETGSSYEQYF
TRBV14	TRBJ2-7	CASSQAYEQYF
TRBV9	TRBJ2-2	CASSNRQGGYTGELFF
TRBV7-8	TRBJ2-5	CASSRFPAPQETQYF
TRBV4-3	TRBJ1-1	CASSQDITDTEAFF
TRBV6-2/TRBV6-3	TRBJ1-1	CASSHGQWHTEAFF